This T cell receptor beta chain was obtained from a study of blood T cell repertoires in COVID-19. The data were produced by immunoSEQ multiplex PCR, yet TCRdb's version contains in-frame clones alone and is incomplete. Of 490,000 or so clones detected, 70% to 90% appear once; the ten largest clones hold under 9.5%. The cohort comprised adults aged 18 to 89 years residing in around 25 US areas. Donors in Cohort 3 who had recovered were those with two negative PCRs, healthcare professional clearance, or resolution of their symptoms. V was shortened by 1 base and J by 4 bases, with 11 bases between the two germline ends. The CDR3 spans 15 residues. The germline CDR1 and CDR2 sequences are MNHEY and SMNVEV (reference sequence). This clone was seen a single time.

This clonotype was obtained from a woman aged 55 to 70 who had recovered from COVID-19. The chain couples TRBV27 to TRBJ1-5; TRBD1 is a possible D gene (5 bases). Specimen: PBMCs or T cells enriched from blood (not recorded which). The CDR3 spells CASSLYLTENQPQHF. The CDR3, as DNA: TGTGCCAGCAGTTTATATTTGACAGAAAATCAGCCCCAGCATTTT.